Sequencing of this T cell receptor (beta chain) was carried out in a study of CD8 T cells in ankylosing spondylitis. There are 10 residues in the CDR3. In germline, CDR1 is DFQATT, CDR2 SNEGSKA (reference sequence). V was trimmed by 7 bases and J by 6 bases, leaving 9 bases between them. By quantitative 5'-RACE with molecular barcodes, the TCR beta libraries were made. Using its own MiXCR run on the 5' RACE reads, TCRdb lists one record per CDR3 protein. In the table there are more than 400,000 distinct CDR3 sequences, roughly 5% of which are singletons. This clonotype was recorded at least ten times. Antigen: not known. Study-level points and caveats: In ankylosing spondylitis patients, matched synovial fluid reportedly showed significant enrichment of disease-linked clones. What seemed typical of ankylosing spondylitis blood was a TCR beta motif built from several highly homologous variants.

Sequencing was carried out using blood, either unsorted or a sorted T cell fraction (not recorded which). This clonotype was obtained from a male donor with ankylosing spondylitis. This chain uses TRBV20-1 with TRBJ1-2; D ambiguous. The CDR3 loop reads CSGGRDGYTF. The CDR3, as DNA: TGCAGTGGAGGGAGGGATGGCTACACCTTC.